Included here is one TCR beta chain sequence, with context. The V and J ends lost 6 bases and 4 bases respectively, with 17 bases between them. The CDR3 is 15 residues long. The germline V gene encodes CDR1 LNHNV and CDR2 YYDKDF (reference sequence). The sample originates from a study of blood T cell repertoires in COVID-19. The repertoire was sequenced with immunoSEQ multiplex PCR; TCRdb's copy has only in-frame clones and lacks some. The sample yields approximately 170,000 clones, approximately 90% seen once. The source of this sequence is a man aged 18 to 29 with active or convalescent COVID-19. The gene calls are TRBV15 and TRBJ2-3; D perhaps matches TRBD1 (6 bases). Sequenced sample: peripheral blood. The CDR3 here is CATSPQNQGPDTQYF. The CDR3 DNA follows: TGTGCCACCAGTCCCCAGAATCAGGGGCCAGATACGCAGTATTTT.